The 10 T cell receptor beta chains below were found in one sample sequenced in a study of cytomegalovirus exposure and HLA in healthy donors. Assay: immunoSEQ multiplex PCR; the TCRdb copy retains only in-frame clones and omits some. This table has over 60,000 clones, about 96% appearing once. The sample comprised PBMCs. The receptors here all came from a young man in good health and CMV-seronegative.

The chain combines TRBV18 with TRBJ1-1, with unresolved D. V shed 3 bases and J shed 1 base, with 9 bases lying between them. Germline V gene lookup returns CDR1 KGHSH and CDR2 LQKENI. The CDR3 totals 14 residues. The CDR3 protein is CASSPQQENTEAFF. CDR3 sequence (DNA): TGTGCCAGCTCACCGCAGCAGGAGAACACTGAAGCTTTCTTT.

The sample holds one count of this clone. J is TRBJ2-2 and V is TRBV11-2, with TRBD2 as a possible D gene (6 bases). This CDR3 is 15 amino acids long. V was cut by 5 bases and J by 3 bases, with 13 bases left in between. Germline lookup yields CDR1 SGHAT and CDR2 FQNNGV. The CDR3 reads CASSPRGGDTGELFF. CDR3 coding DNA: TGTGCCAGCAGCCCTCGTGGAGGGGACACCGGGGAGCTGTTTTTT.

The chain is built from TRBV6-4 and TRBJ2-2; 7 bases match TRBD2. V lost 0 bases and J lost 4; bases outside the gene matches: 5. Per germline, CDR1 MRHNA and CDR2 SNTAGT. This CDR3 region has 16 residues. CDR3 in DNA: TGTGCCAGCAGTGACTCGTATGTAGCGGGCACCGGGGAGCTGTTTTTT. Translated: CASSDSYVAGTGELFF.

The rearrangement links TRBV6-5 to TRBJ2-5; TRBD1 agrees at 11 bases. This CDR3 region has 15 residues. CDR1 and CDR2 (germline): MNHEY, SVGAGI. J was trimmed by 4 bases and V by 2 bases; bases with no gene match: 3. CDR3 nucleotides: TGTGCCAGCAGTTACGGGACAGGGGGGCCAGAGACCCAGTACTTC. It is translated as CASSYGTGGPETQYF.

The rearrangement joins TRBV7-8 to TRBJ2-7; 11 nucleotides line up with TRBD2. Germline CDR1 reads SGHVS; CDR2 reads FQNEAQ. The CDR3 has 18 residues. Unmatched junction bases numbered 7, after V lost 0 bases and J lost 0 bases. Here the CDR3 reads CASSLALLAGGNSYEQYF. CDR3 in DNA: TGTGCCAGCAGCTTAGCATTGCTAGCGGGAGGTAACTCCTACGAGCAGTACTTC.

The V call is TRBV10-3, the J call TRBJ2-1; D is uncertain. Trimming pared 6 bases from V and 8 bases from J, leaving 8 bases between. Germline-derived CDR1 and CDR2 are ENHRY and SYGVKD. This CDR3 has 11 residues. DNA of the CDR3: TGTGCCATCAGAAAGGCGGATGAGCAGTTCTTC. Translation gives CAIRKADEQFF.

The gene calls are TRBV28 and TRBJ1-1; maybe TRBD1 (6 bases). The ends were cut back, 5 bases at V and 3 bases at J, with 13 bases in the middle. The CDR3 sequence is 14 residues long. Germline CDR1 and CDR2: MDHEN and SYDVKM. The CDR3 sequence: CASSLMRGHTEAFF. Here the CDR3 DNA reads TGTGCCAGCAGTCTCATGCGGGGGCACACTGAAGCTTTCTTT.

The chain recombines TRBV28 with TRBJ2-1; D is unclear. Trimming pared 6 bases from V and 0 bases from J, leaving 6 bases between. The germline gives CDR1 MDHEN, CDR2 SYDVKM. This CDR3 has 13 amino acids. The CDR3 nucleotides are TGTGCCAGCAGACGGAGCTCCTACAATGAGCAGTTCTTC. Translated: CASRRSSYNEQFF. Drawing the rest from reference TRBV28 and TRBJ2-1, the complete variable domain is DVKVTQSSRYLVKRTGEKVFLECVQDMDHENMFWYRQDPGLGLRLIYFSYDVKMKEKGDIPEGYSVSREKKERFSLILESASTNQTSMYLCASRRSSYNEQFFGPGTRLTVL.

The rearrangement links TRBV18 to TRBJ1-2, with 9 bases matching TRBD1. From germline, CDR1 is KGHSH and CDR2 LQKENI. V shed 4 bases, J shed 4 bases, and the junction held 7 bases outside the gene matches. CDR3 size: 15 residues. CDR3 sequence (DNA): TGTGCCAGCTCACACACAGGGGGCGCCAGCTATGGCTACACCTTC. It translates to CASSHTGGASYGYTF.

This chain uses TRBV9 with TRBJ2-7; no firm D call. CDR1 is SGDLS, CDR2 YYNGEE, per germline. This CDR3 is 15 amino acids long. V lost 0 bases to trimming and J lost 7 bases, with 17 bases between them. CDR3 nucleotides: TGTGCCAGCAGCGTAGGGCTGTCCTCGTCGTGGGAGCAGTACTTC. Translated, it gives CASSVGLSSSWEQYF.